This TCR beta chain was found in a study of T cell responses to AZD1222 COVID-19 vaccine. Study findings and constraints: The span of vaccine-associated CD4 TCRs extended across spike, with dominance at 160-218 and 743-854. Increases in Spike-specific TCR breadth and depth were seen after two AZD1222 doses. Donors, mostly white British, included more females; clonal diversity was possibly underestimated.

The assay was immunoSEQ multiplex PCR, and TCRdb's table has in-frame clones only and misses some. The data contain approximately 110,000 clones, about 90% of them singletons. CDR3 length: 13 residues. V was trimmed by 5 bases and J by 8 bases, leaving 15 bases between them. Looked up from germline, CDR1 is SGHNT and CDR2 is YENEEA. Note on this clone: Its antigen remains unknown.

The chain carries TRBV11-3 and TRBJ1-2; D gene ambiguous. The clonotype originates from an adult in good health. The material sequenced was peripheral blood, taken on day 0 of AZD1222 vaccination. The CDR3 sequence: CASSGWSTRGYTF. Here the CDR3 DNA reads TGTGCCAGCAGCGGCTGGAGTACACGGGGCTACACCTTC.